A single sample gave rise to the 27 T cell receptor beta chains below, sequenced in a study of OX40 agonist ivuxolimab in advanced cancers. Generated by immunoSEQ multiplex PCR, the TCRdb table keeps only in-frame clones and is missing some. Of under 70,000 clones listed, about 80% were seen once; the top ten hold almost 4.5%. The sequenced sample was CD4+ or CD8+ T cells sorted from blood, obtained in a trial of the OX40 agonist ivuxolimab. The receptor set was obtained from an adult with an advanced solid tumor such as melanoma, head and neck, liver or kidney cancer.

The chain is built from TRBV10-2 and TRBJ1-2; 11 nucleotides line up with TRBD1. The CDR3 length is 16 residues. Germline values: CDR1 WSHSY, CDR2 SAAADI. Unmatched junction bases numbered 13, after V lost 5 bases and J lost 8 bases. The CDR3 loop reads CASSLTGTGGSEGYTF. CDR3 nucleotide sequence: TGCGCCAGCAGTCTCACTGGGACAGGGGGTTCAGAGGGCTACACCTTC.

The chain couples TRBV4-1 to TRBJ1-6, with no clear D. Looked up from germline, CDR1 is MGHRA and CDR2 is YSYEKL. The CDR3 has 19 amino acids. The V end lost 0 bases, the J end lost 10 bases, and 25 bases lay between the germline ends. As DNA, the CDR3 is TGCGCCAGCAGCCAAGATCGAGAGCGGTCAGTCGGCGGAGAGTCACCCCTCCACTTT. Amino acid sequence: CASSQDRERSVGGESPLHF.

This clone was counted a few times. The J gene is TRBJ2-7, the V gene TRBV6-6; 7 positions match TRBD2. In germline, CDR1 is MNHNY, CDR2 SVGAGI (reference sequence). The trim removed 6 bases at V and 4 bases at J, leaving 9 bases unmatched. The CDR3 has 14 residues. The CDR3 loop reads CASRSGLVGYEQYF. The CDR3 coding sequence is TGTGCCAGCAGGAGCGGACTAGTTGGGTACGAGCAGTACTTC.

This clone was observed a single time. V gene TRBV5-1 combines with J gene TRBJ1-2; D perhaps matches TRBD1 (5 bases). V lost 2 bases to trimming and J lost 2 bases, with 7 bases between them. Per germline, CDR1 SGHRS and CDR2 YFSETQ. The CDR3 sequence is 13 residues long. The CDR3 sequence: CASSFDSNYGYTF. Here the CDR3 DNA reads TGCGCCAGCAGCTTTGACAGCAACTATGGCTACACCTTC.

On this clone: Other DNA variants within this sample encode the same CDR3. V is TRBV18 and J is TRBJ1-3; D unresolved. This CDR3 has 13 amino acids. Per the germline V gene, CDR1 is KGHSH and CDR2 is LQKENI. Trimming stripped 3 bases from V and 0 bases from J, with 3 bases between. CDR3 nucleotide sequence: TGTGCCAGCTCACCTAGCTCTGGAAACACCATATATTTT. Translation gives CASSPSSGNTIYF.

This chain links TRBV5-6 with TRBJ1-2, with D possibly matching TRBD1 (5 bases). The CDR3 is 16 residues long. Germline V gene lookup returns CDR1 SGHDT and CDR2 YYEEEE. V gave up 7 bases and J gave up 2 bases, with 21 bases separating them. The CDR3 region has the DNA TGTGCCAGCGGAAGGTGGCTGACAGTTGACAACTATGGCTACACCTTC. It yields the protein CASGRWLTVDNYGYTF.

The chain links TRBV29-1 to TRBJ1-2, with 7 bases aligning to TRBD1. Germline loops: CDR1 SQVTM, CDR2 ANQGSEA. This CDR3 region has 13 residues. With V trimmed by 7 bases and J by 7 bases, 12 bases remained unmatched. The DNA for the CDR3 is TGCAGCGGAGAACCCCAGGGGGAATTTGGCTACACCTTC. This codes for CSGEPQGEFGYTF.

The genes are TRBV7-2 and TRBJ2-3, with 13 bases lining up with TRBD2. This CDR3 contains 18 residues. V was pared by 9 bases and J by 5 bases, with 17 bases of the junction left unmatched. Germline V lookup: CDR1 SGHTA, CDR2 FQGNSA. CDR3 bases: TGTGCCAGTGGGCATTCTGGCGGACTAGCGGGGGCTGTAGATACGCAGTATTTT. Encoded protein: CASGHSGGLAGAVDTQYF. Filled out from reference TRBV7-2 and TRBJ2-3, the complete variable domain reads GAGVSQSPSNKVTEKGKDVELRCDPISGHTALYWYRQSLGQGLEFLIYFQGNSAPDKSGLPSDRFSAERTGGSVSTLTIQRTQQEDSAVYLCASGHSGGLAGAVDTQYFGPGTRLTVL.

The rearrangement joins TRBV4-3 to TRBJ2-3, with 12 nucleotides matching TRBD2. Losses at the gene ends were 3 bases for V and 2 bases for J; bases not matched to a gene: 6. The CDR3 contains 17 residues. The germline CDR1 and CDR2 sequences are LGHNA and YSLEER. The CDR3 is CASSQILAGGLTDTQYF. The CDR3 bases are TGCGCCAGCAGCCAGATACTAGCGGGGGGCCTCACAGATACGCAGTATTTT.

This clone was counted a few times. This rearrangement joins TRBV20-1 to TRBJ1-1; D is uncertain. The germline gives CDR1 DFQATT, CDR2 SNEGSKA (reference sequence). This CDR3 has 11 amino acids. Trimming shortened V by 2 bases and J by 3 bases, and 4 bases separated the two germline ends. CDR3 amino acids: CSARRDTEAFF. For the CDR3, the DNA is TGCAGTGCTAGAAGGGACACTGAAGCTTTCTTT.

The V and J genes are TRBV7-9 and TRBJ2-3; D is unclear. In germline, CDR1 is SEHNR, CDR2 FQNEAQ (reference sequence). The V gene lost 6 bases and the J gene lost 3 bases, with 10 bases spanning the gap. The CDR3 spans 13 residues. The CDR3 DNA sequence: TGTGCCAGCAGTCGGGTAGAGACAGATACGCAGTATTTT. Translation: CASSRVETDTQYF.

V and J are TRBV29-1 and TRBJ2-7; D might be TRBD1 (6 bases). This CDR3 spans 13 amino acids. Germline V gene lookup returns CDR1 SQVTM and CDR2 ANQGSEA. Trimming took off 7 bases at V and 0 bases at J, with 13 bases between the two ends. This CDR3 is CSGGHSRSYEQYF. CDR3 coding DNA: TGCAGCGGGGGGCATTCCCGCTCCTACGAGCAGTACTTC.

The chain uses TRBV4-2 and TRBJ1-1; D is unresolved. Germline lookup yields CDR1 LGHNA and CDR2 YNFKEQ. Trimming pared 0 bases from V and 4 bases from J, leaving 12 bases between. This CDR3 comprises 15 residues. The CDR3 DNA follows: TGTGCCAGCAGCCAAGAGAGGCTCCGAATCACTGAAGCTTTCTTT. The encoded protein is CASSQERLRITEAFF.

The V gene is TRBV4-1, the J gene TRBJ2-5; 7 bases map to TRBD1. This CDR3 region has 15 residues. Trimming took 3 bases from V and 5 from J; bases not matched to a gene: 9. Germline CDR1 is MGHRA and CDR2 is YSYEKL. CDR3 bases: TGCGCCAGCAGCCACCACGGGACAGCCCAGGAGACCCAGTACTTC. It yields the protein CASSHHGTAQETQYF.

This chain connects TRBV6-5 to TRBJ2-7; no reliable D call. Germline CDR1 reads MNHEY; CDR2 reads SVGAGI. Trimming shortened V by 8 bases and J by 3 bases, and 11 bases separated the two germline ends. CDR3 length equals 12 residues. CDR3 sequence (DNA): TGTGCCAGCGGAAGACGGATCTACGAGCAGTACTTC. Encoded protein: CASGRRIYEQYF.

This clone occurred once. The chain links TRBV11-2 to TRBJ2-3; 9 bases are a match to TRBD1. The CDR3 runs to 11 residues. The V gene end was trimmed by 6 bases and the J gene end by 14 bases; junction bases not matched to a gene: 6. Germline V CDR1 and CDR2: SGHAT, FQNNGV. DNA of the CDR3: TGTGCCAGCAGATCCGGGACAGGGATGTATTTT. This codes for CASRSGTGMYF.

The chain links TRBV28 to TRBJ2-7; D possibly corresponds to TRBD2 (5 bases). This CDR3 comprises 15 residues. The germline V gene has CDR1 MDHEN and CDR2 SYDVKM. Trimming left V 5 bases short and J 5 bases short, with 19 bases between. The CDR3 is CASSAGLTFSHEQYF. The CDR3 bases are TGTGCCAGCAGTGCCGGACTGACCTTCTCTCACGAGCAGTACTTC.

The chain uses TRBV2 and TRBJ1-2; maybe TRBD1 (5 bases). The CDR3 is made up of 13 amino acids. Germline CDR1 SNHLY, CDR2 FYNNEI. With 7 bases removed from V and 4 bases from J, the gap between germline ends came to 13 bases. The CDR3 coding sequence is TGTGCCAGCACCTCTGGGGGTACCTATGGCTACACCTTC. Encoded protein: CASTSGGTYGYTF.

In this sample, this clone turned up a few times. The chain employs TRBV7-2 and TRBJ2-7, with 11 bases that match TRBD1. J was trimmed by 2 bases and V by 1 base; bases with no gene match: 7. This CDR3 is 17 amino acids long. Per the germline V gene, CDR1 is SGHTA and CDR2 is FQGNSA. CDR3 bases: TGTGCCAGCAGCTTAGGTCTTGGGACAGGGGGTACCTACGAGCAGTACTTC. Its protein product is CASSLGLGTGGTYEQYF.

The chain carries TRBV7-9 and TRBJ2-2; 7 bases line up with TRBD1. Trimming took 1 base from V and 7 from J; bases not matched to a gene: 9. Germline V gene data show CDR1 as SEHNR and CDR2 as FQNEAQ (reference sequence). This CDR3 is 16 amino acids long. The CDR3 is CASSLVLPQGVGELFF. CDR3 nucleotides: TGTGCCAGCAGCTTAGTGTTGCCGCAGGGGGTCGGGGAGCTGTTTTTT. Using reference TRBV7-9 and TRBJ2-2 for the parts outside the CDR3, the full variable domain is DTGVSQNPRHKITKRGQNVTFRCDPISEHNRLYWYRQTLGQGPEFLTYFQNEAQLEKSRLLSDRFSAERPKGSFSTLEIQRTEQGDSAMYLCASSLVLPQGVGELFFGEGSRLTVL.

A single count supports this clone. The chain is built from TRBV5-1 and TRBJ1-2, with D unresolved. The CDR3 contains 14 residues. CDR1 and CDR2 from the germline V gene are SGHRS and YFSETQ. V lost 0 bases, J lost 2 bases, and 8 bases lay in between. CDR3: CASSLGGNNYGYTF. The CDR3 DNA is TGCGCCAGCAGCTTGGGAGGCAACAACTATGGCTACACCTTC.

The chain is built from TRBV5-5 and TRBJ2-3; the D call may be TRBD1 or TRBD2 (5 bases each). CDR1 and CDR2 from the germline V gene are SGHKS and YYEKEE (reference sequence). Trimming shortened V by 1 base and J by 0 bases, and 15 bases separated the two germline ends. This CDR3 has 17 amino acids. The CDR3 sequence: CASSLLPGRSSTDTQYF. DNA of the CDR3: TGTGCCAGCAGCTTGCTACCGGGACGGTCTAGCACAGATACGCAGTATTTT.

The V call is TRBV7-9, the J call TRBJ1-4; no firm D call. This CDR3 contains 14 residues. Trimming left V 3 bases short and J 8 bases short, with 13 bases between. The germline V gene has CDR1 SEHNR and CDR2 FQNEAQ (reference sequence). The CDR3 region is CASSFSGGREKLFF. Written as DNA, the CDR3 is TGTGCCAGCAGCTTTTCGGGTGGTAGGGAAAAACTGTTTTTT.

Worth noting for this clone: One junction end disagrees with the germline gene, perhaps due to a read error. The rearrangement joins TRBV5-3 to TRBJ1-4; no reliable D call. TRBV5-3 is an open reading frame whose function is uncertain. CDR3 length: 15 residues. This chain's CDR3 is CASSLGSGEGEKLFF. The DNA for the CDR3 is TGTGCCAGCAGCTTGGGTTCGGGAGAAGGTGAAAAACTGTTTTTT.

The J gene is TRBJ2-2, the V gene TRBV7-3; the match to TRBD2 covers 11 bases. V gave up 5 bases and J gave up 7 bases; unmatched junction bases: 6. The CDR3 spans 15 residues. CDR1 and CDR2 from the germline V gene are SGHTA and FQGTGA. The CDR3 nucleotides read TGTGCCAGCAGCCCGGGACTAGCGGAGGGCGGGGAGCTGTTTTTT. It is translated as CASSPGLAEGGELFF. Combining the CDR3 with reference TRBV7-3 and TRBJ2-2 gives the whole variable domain GAGVSQTPSNKVTEKGKYVELRCDPISGHTALYWYRQSLGQGPEFLIYFQGTGAADDSGLPNDRFFAVRPEGSVSTLKIQRTERGDSAVYLCASSPGLAEGGELFFGEGSRLTVL.

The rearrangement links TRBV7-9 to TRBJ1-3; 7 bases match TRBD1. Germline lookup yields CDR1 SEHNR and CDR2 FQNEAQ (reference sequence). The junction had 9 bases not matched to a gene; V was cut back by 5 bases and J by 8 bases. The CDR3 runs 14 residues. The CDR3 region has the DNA TGTGCCAGCAGCCGGGACAGCCCGAGGGACACCATATATTTT. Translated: CASSRDSPRDTIYF.

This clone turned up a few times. The CDR3 DNA follows: TGTGCCAGCAGTCTTGAACTTCGCAGCGTGGAGCAGTTCTTC. Amino acids: CASSLELRSVEQFF. The chain combines TRBV28 with TRBJ2-1; D is uncertain. Between the trimmed V and J ends, which lost 5 bases and 10 bases, there was a span of 18 bases. Germline CDR1 MDHEN, CDR2 SYDVKM. The CDR3 sequence is 14 residues long.